The 26 T cell receptor beta chains presented below share a single source sample, sequenced in a study of cytomegalovirus exposure and HLA in healthy donors. The PCR made use of 60 Vbeta and 13 Jbeta primers. The table came from immunoSEQ multiplex PCR; TCRdb's copy has only in-frame clones and leaves some out. This sample has about 160,000 clones, with roughly 78% found just once. The sequenced material came from PBMCs. These receptors were taken from a woman in her thirties or forties in good health and CMV-seronegative.

There are a few counts of this clone. The CDR3 is CASSWAVTQAEAFF. The CDR3 DNA is TGTGCCAGCAGTTGGGCAGTGACCCAGGCTGAAGCTTTCTTT. J is TRBJ1-1 and V is TRBV6-5, with D unresolved. Germline V lookup: CDR1 MNHEY, CDR2 SVGAGI. Deletions cut 4 bases from V and 6 bases from J, with 15 bases between. There are 14 residues in the CDR3.

The chain joins TRBV10-3 to TRBJ1-5; tentatively, D is TRBD1 (6 bases). The CDR3 is 14 amino acids. V dropped 3 bases and J dropped 3 bases, with 9 bases sitting between them. The germline V gene encodes CDR1 ENHRY and CDR2 SYGVKD. This CDR3 is CAISEAGANQPQHF. The CDR3 DNA sequence: TGTGCCATCAGTGAAGCAGGGGCCAATCAGCCCCAGCATTTT.

The CDR3 coding sequence is TGTGCCACCTCCAGGGGGCTAATACCTGGAAACACCATATATTTT. Amino acid sequence: CATSRGLIPGNTIYF. The V and J genes are TRBV28 and TRBJ1-3; 8 bases are a match to TRBD1. J gave up 2 bases and V 10 bases, and 10 bases lay outside the gene matches. Germline lookup yields CDR1 MDHEN and CDR2 SYDVKM. The CDR3 runs to 15 residues.

This clone has more than one count but fewer than ten. The rearrangement uses TRBV14 and TRBJ1-1, with D maybe TRBD1 (6 bases). CDR1 is SGHDN and CDR2 is FVKESK in the germline V gene. This CDR3 has 14 residues. Trimming shortened V by 4 bases and J by 11 bases, and 20 bases separated the two germline ends. CDR3 DNA: TGTGCCAGCAGCCTCAAAATGGGGGGGGGCGCGGCTTTCTTT. This sequence encodes CASSLKMGGGAAFF.

CDR3 amino acids: CAARLAGTDTQYF. CDR3 DNA sequence: TGTGCCGCGAGACTAGCGGGCACAGATACGCAGTATTTT. The chain links TRBV19 to TRBJ2-3; 9 bases map to TRBD2. Trimming at V came to 11 bases and at J to 1 base, leaving 4 bases not matched to a gene. Germline loops: CDR1 LNHDA, CDR2 SQIVND (reference sequence). This CDR3 has 13 residues. The full variable domain, rest sourced from reference TRBV19 and TRBJ2-3, is DGGITQSPKYLFRKEGQNVTLSCEQNLNHDAMYWYRQDPGQGLRLIYYSQIVNDFQKGDIAEGYSVSREKKESFPLTVTSAQKNPTAFYLCAARLAGTDTQYFGPGTRLTVL.

This chain joins TRBV6-5 and TRBJ2-1; tentatively, D is TRBD2 (6 bases). The CDR3 length is 13 residues. Germline CDR1 MNHEY, CDR2 SVGAGI. V gave up 7 bases and J gave up 4 bases, with 11 bases separating them. The CDR3 nucleotides are TGTGCCAGCAACGCCGGGGGTTACAATGAGCAGTTCTTC. Translating it yields CASNAGGYNEQFF.

In its sample, this clone was seen once. The V call is TRBV2, the J call TRBJ2-7; TRBD1 is a possible D gene (6 bases). CDR1 and CDR2 from the germline V gene are SNHLY and FYNNEI. This CDR3 has 12 amino acids. Trimming removed 6 bases at V and 4 bases at J, with 10 bases between. CDR3 nucleotide sequence: TGTGCCAGCAGAGGGGACAATTACGAGCAGTACTTC. The encoded protein is CASRGDNYEQYF.

The chain joins TRBV6-4 to TRBJ1-2; D unclear. V lost 2 bases to trimming and J lost 2 bases, with 6 bases between them. The germline V gene has CDR1 MRHNA and CDR2 SNTAGT. The CDR3 has 13 amino acids. The CDR3 loop reads CASSDPPNYGYTF. The CDR3 DNA reads as TGTGCCAGCAGTGACCCCCCAAACTATGGCTACACCTTC.

The chain employs TRBV29-1 and TRBJ2-5; 10 bases are a match to TRBD2. The ends lost 3 bases at V and 4 bases at J; junction bases unmatched: 11. The CDR3 spans 16 residues. Per the germline V gene, CDR1 is SQVTM and CDR2 is ANQGSEA. CDR3 nucleotides: TGCAGCGTTGAGAGCGGGGGGGGCTACGTAGGAGAGACCCAGTACTTC. Protein: CSVESGGGYVGETQYF. Full variable domain (outside the CDR3, taken from reference TRBV29-1 and TRBJ2-5): SAVISQKPSRDICQRGTSLTIQCQVDSQVTMMFWYRQQPGQSLTLIATANQGSEATYESGFVIDKFPISRPNLTFSTLTVSNMSPEDSSIYLCSVESGGGYVGETQYFGPGTRLLVL.

The V call is TRBV28, the J call TRBJ1-2; D unresolved. Trimming stripped 3 bases from V and 8 bases from J, with 10 bases between. The CDR3 contains 12 residues. In germline, CDR1 is MDHEN, CDR2 SYDVKM. CDR3 sequence: CASSFDIQGYTF. The CDR3 nucleotides are TGTGCCAGCAGTTTCGACATACAGGGCTACACCTTC.

The V gene is TRBV5-6, the J gene TRBJ1-6; 7 bases are a match to TRBD1. The ends lost 6 bases at V and 7 bases at J; junction bases unmatched: 7. Germline CDR1 reads SGHDT; CDR2 reads YYEEEE. This CDR3 contains 14 residues. In nucleotides, the CDR3 is TGTGCCAGCACCGGGACAGAAGCGAATTCACCCCTCCACTTT. Translating gives CASTGTEANSPLHF.

This chain links TRBV6-4 with TRBJ2-4; possible D gene TRBD2, 6 bases. Trimming left V 2 bases short and J 6 bases short, with 14 bases between. Germline assignment: CDR1 MRHNA and CDR2 SNTAGT. This CDR3 is built from 15 residues. In nucleotides, the CDR3 is TGTGCCAGCAGTGACAGGAGGGAGGAATTAAACATTCAGTACTTC. Amino acid sequence: CASSDRREELNIQYF.

J is TRBJ1-6 and V is TRBV14; TRBD1 agrees at 9 bases. Unmatched junction bases numbered 4, after V lost 0 bases and J lost 7 bases. CDR1 is SGHDN, CDR2 FVKESK, per germline. CDR3 size: 16 residues. In DNA form, the CDR3 reads TGTGCCAGCAGCCAAGATCTTGGGACAGGGAATTCACCCCTCCACTTT. Translated, it gives CASSQDLGTGNSPLHF.

The chain carries TRBV6-1 and TRBJ1-4, with 7 positions matching TRBD1. Trimming at V came to 5 bases and at J to 7 bases, leaving 10 bases not matched to a gene. CDR1 MNHNS and CDR2 SASEGT come from the germline V gene. The CDR3 has 15 amino acids. CDR3 loop: CASSLRQGSVEKLFF. CDR3 DNA: TGTGCCAGCAGTCTCAGACAGGGAAGCGTTGAAAAACTGTTTTTT.

This sequence joins TRBV2 and TRBJ2-5, with D perhaps TRBD1 (6 bases). The CDR3 extends over 15 amino acids. V dropped 6 bases and J dropped 3 bases, with 17 bases sitting between them. Germline CDR1 and CDR2: SNHLY and FYNNEI. Here the CDR3 reads CASRDVGQREETQYF. The CDR3 nucleotides are TGTGCCAGCAGAGACGTCGGACAGAGAGAAGAGACCCAGTACTTC.

In DNA form, the CDR3 reads TGTGCCAGCAGTGAAGTACAGGGAGGGCGGGAAAAACTGTTTTTT. The encoded protein is CASSEVQGGREKLFF. This chain uses TRBV2 with TRBJ1-4, with a weak D call TRBD1 (6 bases). CDR3 length: 15 residues. Germline V lookup: CDR1 SNHLY, CDR2 FYNNEI. Trimming took off 1 base at V and 8 bases at J, with 14 bases between the two ends. The full variable domain, completed using reference TRBV2 and TRBJ1-4, is EPEVTQTPSHQVTQMGQEVILRCVPISNHLYFYWYRQILGQKVEFLVSFYNNEISEKSEIFDDQFSVERPDGSNFTLKIRSTKLEDSAMYFCASSEVQGGREKLFFGSGTQLSVL.

This clone was seen only once. The V call is TRBV21-1, the J call TRBJ1-1; TRBD1, the table's D call, was not compared with the DNA. TRBV21-1 is given as a pseudogene. The CDR3 sequence is 16 residues long. CDR3 amino acids: CASSPYCDRGNTEAFF. DNA of the CDR3: TGTGCCAGCAGCCCTTATTGCGACAGGGGGAACACTGAAGCTTTCTTT.

The V gene is TRBV7-9, the J gene TRBJ2-4, with D perhaps TRBD2 (5 bases). Trimming stripped 7 bases from V and 7 bases from J, with 11 bases between. Looked up from germline, CDR1 is SEHNR and CDR2 is FQNEAQ (reference sequence). The length of the CDR3 is 12 residues. CDR3: CASTPGSNIQYF. In DNA, the CDR3 is TGTGCCAGCACCCCGGGGTCGAACATTCAGTACTTC.

The rearrangement uses TRBV19 and TRBJ1-2, with 8 bases lining up with TRBD1. The germline V gene has CDR1 LNHDA and CDR2 SQIVND (reference sequence). The length of the CDR3 is 14 residues. The V gene end was trimmed by 3 bases and the J gene end by 4 bases; junction bases not matched to a gene: 4. The CDR3 here is CASSIGQGAYGYTF. The CDR3 bases are TGTGCCAGTAGTATCGGCCAGGGGGCCTATGGCTACACCTTC.

This clone was detected once. The CDR3 loop is CASSATRQMNTEAFF. CDR3 bases: TGTGCCAGCAGTGCCACCCGACAAATGAACACTGAAGCTTTCTTT. V is TRBV27 and J is TRBJ1-1; D is undetermined. In germline, CDR1 is MNHEY, CDR2 SMNVEV (reference sequence). The CDR3 runs to 15 residues. The V end lost 5 bases, the J end lost 0 bases, and 13 bases lay between the germline ends.

J is TRBJ2-3 and V is TRBV2, with 10 bases matching TRBD2. The CDR3 has 15 amino acids. Germline CDR1 is SNHLY and CDR2 is FYNNEI. V trimming: 7 bases; J trimming: 0 bases; junction bases outside the gene matches: 4. CDR3: CASKKLAGSTDTQYF. CDR3 bases: TGTGCCAGCAAGAAACTAGCGGGGAGCACAGATACGCAGTATTTT.

CDR3 DNA: TGTGCCAGCAGTACACTAGCGGGGGGCCCCGTTAGAGATACGCAGTATTTT. Translating it yields CASSTLAGGPVRDTQYF. The rearrangement joins TRBV2 to TRBJ2-3, with 12 bases that match TRBD2. V was clipped by 5 bases and J by 5 bases; unmatched bases: 11. The germline CDR1 and CDR2 sequences are SNHLY and FYNNEI. The CDR3 consists of 17 residues.

This clone was recorded a few times. This chain connects TRBV29-1 to TRBJ2-1; maybe TRBD2 (5 bases). The germline CDR1 and CDR2 sequences are SQVTM and ANQGSEA. Trimming removed 6 bases at V and 6 bases at J, with 9 bases between. CDR3 length equals 11 residues. The CDR3 nucleotides read TGCAGCGTCGGGATCGGCAATGAGCAGTTCTTC. Protein product: CSVGIGNEQFF.

The chain is built from TRBV19 and TRBJ2-5, with D perhaps TRBD1 (6 bases). The better agreement between TRBJ2-7 and the DNA end casts doubt on the J call. The length of the CDR3 is 14 residues. Per germline, CDR1 LNHDA and CDR2 SQIVND (reference sequence). The CDR3 DNA follows: TGTGCCAGTAGAAGAAAGGACAGCATCTACGAGCAGTACTTC. As protein: CASRRKDSIYEQYF.

The rearrangement links TRBV7-9 to TRBJ2-7; 7 bases align to TRBD1. Unmatched junction bases numbered 4, after V lost 5 bases and J lost 0 bases. The germline gives CDR1 SEHNR, CDR2 FQNEAQ (reference sequence). This CDR3 spans 14 amino acids. Written as DNA, the CDR3 is TGTGCCAGCAGCCCGACAGGGCACTCCTACGAGCAGTACTTC. Translated, it gives CASSPTGHSYEQYF.

The gene calls are TRBV2 and TRBJ1-2, with a tentative D call TRBD1 (6 bases). Trimming shortened V by 7 bases and J by 4 bases, and 16 bases separated the two germline ends. CDR1 is SNHLY and CDR2 is FYNNEI in the germline V gene. The CDR3 is 14 residues long. In nucleotides, the CDR3 is TGTGCCAGCAACGTGCAGGGGTCGGGCTATGGCTACACCTTC. Its protein is CASNVQGSGYGYTF.